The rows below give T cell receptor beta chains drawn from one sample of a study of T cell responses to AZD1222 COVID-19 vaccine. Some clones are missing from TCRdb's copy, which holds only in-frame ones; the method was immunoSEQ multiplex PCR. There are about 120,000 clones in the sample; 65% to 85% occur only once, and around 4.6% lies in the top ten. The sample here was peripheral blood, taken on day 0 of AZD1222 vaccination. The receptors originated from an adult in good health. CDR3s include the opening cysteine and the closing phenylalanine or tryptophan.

CDR3: CASSLLQGSEAFF
J: TRBJ1-1
length: 13
V: TRBV7-2

CDR3: CASSGGTALSQPQHF
J: TRBJ1-5
length: 15
V: TRBV6-5

CDR3: CASSPRDQGAQYF
J: TRBJ2-5
length: 13
V: TRBV18

CDR3: CASILLGTGSTEAFF
J: TRBJ1-1
length: 15
V: TRBV6-5

CDR3: CASSSQGGADGYTF
J: TRBJ1-2
length: 14
V: TRBV27

CDR3: CASSPEGQIRTGELFF
J: TRBJ2-2
length: 16
V: TRBV27

CDR3: CASSQDPLNRGRRPSSYEQYF
J: TRBJ2-7
length: 21
V: TRBV4-1

CDR3: CASSQDPDTYSPLHF
J: TRBJ1-6
length: 15
V: TRBV4-1

CDR3: CASSQLGLAGGSDTQYF
J: TRBJ2-3
length: 17
V: TRBV3-1/TRBV3-2

CDR3: CAWRRGGTISYEQYF
J: TRBJ2-7
length: 15
V: TRBV30

CDR3: CASSIATFVYSNQPQHF
J: TRBJ1-5
length: 17
V: TRBV19

CDR3: CASRPGGAGYGYTF
J: TRBJ1-2
length: 14
V: TRBV6-5

CDR3: CASLNTDTQYF
J: TRBJ2-3
length: 11
V: TRBV11-2

CDR3: CASSANSEKLFF
J: TRBJ1-4
length: 12
V: TRBV5-1

CDR3: CASSPPASPQNIQYF
J: TRBJ2-4
length: 15
V: TRBV28

CDR3: CASSQGRTGGNQPQHF
J: TRBJ1-5
length: 16
V: TRBV4-1

CDR3: CASSSLGGPLSYEQYF
J: TRBJ2-7
length: 16
V: TRBV27

CDR3: CASSKEAESGTSYNEQFF
J: TRBJ2-1
length: 18
V: TRBV21-1

CDR3: CASRLQGGAEKLFF
J: TRBJ1-4
length: 14
V: TRBV4-3

CDR3: CAISDDSPPTGELFF
J: TRBJ2-2
length: 15
V: TRBV10-3

CDR3: CASSPSGGYNEQFF
J: TRBJ2-1
length: 14
V: TRBV18

CDR3: CSVRTGLGQPQHF
J: TRBJ1-5
length: 13
V: TRBV29-1

CDR3: CASSGPGVGGNTIYF
J: TRBJ1-3
length: 15
V: TRBV9

CDR3: CASIENRGAKNIQYF
J: TRBJ2-4
length: 15
V: TRBV7-2

CDR3: CASSLGGLAGKETQYF
J: TRBJ2-5
length: 16
V: TRBV5-4

CDR3: CASRGTSGEQFF
J: TRBJ2-1
length: 12
V: TRBV10-1

CDR3: CASSPQFGGPYEQYF
J: TRBJ2-7
length: 15
V: TRBV7-2

CDR3: CASSLVSDTQYF
J: TRBJ2-3
length: 12
V: TRBV7-2

CDR3: CASSSSGASYGYTF
J: TRBJ1-2
length: 14
V: TRBV5-1

CDR3: CAISPKGTSGGYEQYF
J: TRBJ2-7
length: 16
V: TRBV10-3

CDR3: CASSLGRTKNYNSPLHF
J: TRBJ1-6
length: 17
V: TRBV28

CDR3: CASSSDRVGELFF
J: TRBJ2-2
length: 13
V: TRBV5-1

CDR3: CASSYSRIPSAEQFF
J: TRBJ2-1
length: 15
V: TRBV6-5

CDR3: CAVSGLPSYEQYF
J: TRBJ2-7
length: 13
V: TRBV19

CDR3: CAWNMGGGAADTQYF
J: TRBJ2-3
length: 15
V: TRBV30

CDR3: CASSLTPGLAGGSRDTQYF
J: TRBJ2-3
length: 19
V: TRBV5-1

CDR3: CASSLGAGDEQYF
J: TRBJ2-7
length: 13
V: TRBV7-2

CDR3: CASSLDPTPTDTQYF
J: TRBJ2-3
length: 15
V: TRBV7-6

CDR3: CASSPRGRSYGYTF
J: TRBJ1-2
length: 14
V: TRBV27

CDR3: CASSRGQGFHEQYF
J: TRBJ2-7
length: 14
V: TRBV7-9

CDR3: CASSAMPGSADTQYF
J: TRBJ2-3
length: 15
V: TRBV6-4

CDR3: CATAGIAGQETQYF
J: TRBJ2-5
length: 14
V: TRBV2

CDR3: CASSLHRENYGYTF
J: TRBJ1-2
length: 14
V: TRBV28

CDR3: CASSLPSAGAYGYTF
J: TRBJ1-2
length: 15
V: TRBV5-6

CDR3: CASSPVGVGGKNIQYF
J: TRBJ2-4
length: 16
V: TRBV2

CDR3: CASSRPDSVYYEQYF
J: TRBJ2-7
length: 15
V: TRBV28

CDR3: CASSRLPTGRASYEQYF
J: TRBJ2-7
length: 17
V: TRBV5-1

CDR3: CASSIDGRAGNTIYF
J: TRBJ1-3
length: 15
V: TRBV19

CDR3: CASSITRDSKQNGYTF
J: TRBJ1-2
length: 16
V: TRBV19

CDR3: CATDPGRYEQYF
J: TRBJ2-7
length: 12
V: TRBV6-5

CDR3: CASRWTGVRGYTF
J: TRBJ1-2
length: 13
V: TRBV11-2

CDR3: CASSQSGATDTQYF
J: TRBJ2-3
length: 14
V: TRBV3-1/TRBV3-2